This T cell receptor (beta chain) was documented in a study of blood T cell repertoires in COVID-19. Study context: Donors in the United States, Italy and Spain gave samples during acute or convalescent COVID-19. T cells, B-cell-depleted T cells, or PBMCs supplied cDNA or gDNA.

The Seattle site enrolled patients during active infection and followed them longitudinally. In the authors' workflow: Amplified reference gene primers provided the basis for estimating nucleated cell counts. Sequencing was performed with immunoSEQ multiplex PCR; in TCRdb, only in-frame clones are kept and a portion is missing. V, J and clone size are those of that table, while D and trimming were read from the DNA. The sample carries about 340,000 clones, roughly 90% recorded once. The CDR3 is 17 residues long. Germline loops: CDR1 ENHRY, CDR2 SYGVKD. With 8 bases clipped from V and 5 bases from J, the junction kept 18 bases outside the gene matches.

The clonotype originates from a woman aged 70-85 years with COVID-19, enrolled during active disease. The rearrangement links TRBV10-3 to TRBJ1-2; 9 nucleotides line up with TRBD1. The sequenced sample was peripheral blood. The CDR3 DNA is TGTGCCATCGCTTCAACCGGGGGACAGGGCCTAGGGTATGGCTACACCTTC. Translated, it gives CAIASTGGQGLGYGYTF.